Presented here are 21 T cell receptor beta chains from one specimen sequenced in a study of identifying expanded T cells in peripheral blood. TCRdb's table, derived via immunoSEQ multiplex PCR, lists solely in-frame clones and lacks some. This table holds some 100,000 clones, 88% found once. The sample consisted of blood. These receptors all stem from a person between 18 and 70 years old in good health.

The gene calls are TRBV29-1 and TRBJ2-7; weak D call: TRBD2 (5 bases). The CDR3 contains 11 residues. Germline lookup yields CDR1 SQVTM and CDR2 ANQGSEA. Trimming took 6 bases from V and 2 from J, leaving 8 bases between them. The CDR3 region has the DNA TGCAGCGTCATCGGGACCTACGAGCAGTACTTC. It specifies CSVIGTYEQYF.

The rearrangement links TRBV21-1 to TRBJ2-3. TRBV21-1 is listed as a pseudogene. The CDR3 has 19 residues. The CDR3 DNA reads TGTGCCAGCAGCAAAGTACGGGACGGGACCCCACGGAGCACAGATACGCAGTATTTT. It yields the protein CASSKVRDGTPRSTDTQYF.

The CDR3 protein is CASSSGPRGEQYF. DNA of the CDR3: TGTGCCAGCAGTTCCGGGCCCCGGGGCGAGCAGTACTTC. This rearrangement joins TRBV27 to TRBJ2-7, with D perhaps matching TRBD2 (5 bases). The germline gives CDR1 MNHEY, CDR2 SMNVEV (reference sequence). CDR3 length: 13 amino acids. Trimming took 4 bases from V and 6 from J, leaving 13 bases between them.

The J gene is TRBJ1-2, the V gene TRBV19, with D tentatively TRBD1 (6 bases). The V end was cut by 6 bases, the J end by 7 bases, with 24 bases between. CDR3 length: 16 residues. Germline-derived CDR1 and CDR2 are LNHDA and SQIVND (reference sequence). CDR3 sequence: CASSPRRGKASGGYTF. In nucleotides, the CDR3 is TGTGCCAGTAGCCCGAGGAGGGGGAAGGCTAGCGGTGGCTACACCTTC.

The chain combines TRBV2 with TRBJ2-2, with no clear D. The CDR3 runs 12 residues. Germline V gene sequence: CDR1 SNHLY, CDR2 FYNNEI. The ends were cut back, 5 bases at V and 3 bases at J, with 4 bases in the middle. CDR3 bases: TGTGCCAGCAGTTCACACACCGGGGAGCTGTTTTTT. Its translation: CASSSHTGELFF.

The genes are TRBV5-4 and TRBJ1-1; D is possibly TRBD1 (6 bases). The germline V gene has CDR1 SGHNT and CDR2 YYREEE (reference sequence). Trimming took 2 bases from V and 0 from J, leaving 8 bases between them. The CDR3 runs 14 residues. CDR3 sequence: CASSFPGVNTEAFF. In nucleotides, the CDR3 is TGTGCCAGCAGCTTTCCAGGGGTGAACACTGAAGCTTTCTTT.

This clone was seen a handful of times. Compared with germline, one end of the junction differs, possibly owing to a read error. J is TRBJ1-1 and V is TRBV5-3; D not resolved. TRBV5-3 is an ORF, with its function uncertain. There are 13 residues in the CDR3. The CDR3 here is CASSLGRLLEAFF. CDR3 DNA: TGTGCCAGCAGCTTAGGCAGATTACTTGAAGCTTTCTTT.

This clone was detected once. The chain recombines TRBV6-5 with TRBJ1-2; D is possibly TRBD1 (6 bases). In germline, CDR1 is MNHEY, CDR2 SVGAGI. V was clipped by 6 bases and J by 2 bases, with 16 bases between them. The CDR3 sequence is 15 residues long. The CDR3 is CASSHKGGANYGYTF. CDR3 bases: TGTGCCAGCAGCCACAAGGGGGGTGCCAACTATGGCTACACCTTC.

V is TRBV9 and J is TRBJ2-1; TRBD2 matches at 8 bases. Losses at the gene ends were 0 bases for V and 5 bases for J; bases not matched to a gene: 4. Germline CDR1 SGDLS, CDR2 YYNGEE. The length of the CDR3 is 15 residues. In DNA, the CDR3 is TGTGCCAGCAGCGTAGAAATAGCGGGGCACAATGAGCAGTTCTTC. Translated: CASSVEIAGHNEQFF.

The chain recombines TRBV19 with TRBJ1-2; unclear D gene. CDR3 size: 11 residues. Trimming removed 3 bases at V and 4 bases at J, with 3 bases between. Germline loops: CDR1 LNHDA, CDR2 SQIVND (reference sequence). CDR3 amino acids: CASSIPYGYTF. CDR3 DNA sequence: TGTGCCAGTAGTATCCCCTATGGCTACACCTTC.

The chain joins TRBV28 to TRBJ1-1; 7 nucleotides agree with TRBD1. The CDR3 is 14 amino acids. V shed 1 base, J shed 5 bases, and the junction held 4 bases outside the gene matches. Germline V lookup: CDR1 MDHEN, CDR2 SYDVKM. The CDR3 protein is CASSLLGTATEAFF. The CDR3 DNA reads as TGTGCCAGCAGTTTATTGGGGACAGCTACTGAAGCTTTCTTT.

The chain employs TRBV19 and TRBJ2-5; 12 bases match TRBD1. V dropped 5 bases and J dropped 4; count of bases not matched to a gene: 5. The germline V gene encodes CDR1 LNHDA and CDR2 SQIVND (reference sequence). CDR3 size: 15 residues. The CDR3 reads CASSEGQGAGETQYF. CDR3 in DNA: TGTGCCAGTAGTGAGGGACAGGGGGCAGGAGAGACCCAGTACTTC.

This clone occurred a few times. This chain uses TRBV7-6 with TRBJ2-2, with TRBD2 matching 9 bases. The J segment lost 0 bases and the V segment lost 2 bases, leaving 10 bases of the junction unmatched. Germline V gives CDR1 SGHVS, CDR2 FNYEAQ. The CDR3 is 19 amino acids. CDR3 nucleotides: TGTGCCAGCAGCTTATCATCATTTAGCGGGGGTTCGAACACCGGGGAGCTGTTTTTT. It translates to CASSLSSFSGGSNTGELFF.

The chain uses TRBV10-3 and TRBJ2-7; D not resolved. V lost 0 bases to trimming and J lost 5 bases, with 5 bases between them. This CDR3 comprises 12 residues. Per germline, CDR1 ENHRY and CDR2 SYGVKD. The CDR3 loop reads CAISESIDEQYF. The CDR3 region has the DNA TGTGCCATCAGTGAGTCGATCGACGAGCAGTACTTC.

This clone was seen a single time. CDR3 DNA sequence: TGTGCCAGCAGCGACGACGGACTTTATGGCTACACCTTC. It encodes CASSDDGLYGYTF. V usage is TRBV7-8 and J usage is TRBJ1-2; D uncertain. Germline assignment: CDR1 SGHVS and CDR2 FQNEAQ. Trimming cost V 5 bases and J 5 bases, with 12 bases left between them. There are 13 residues in the CDR3.

This clone was observed a single time. The chain couples TRBV9 to TRBJ2-7; the match to TRBD1 covers 8 bases. The CDR3 loop spans 13 amino acids. Germline loops: CDR1 SGDLS, CDR2 YYNGEE. The junction had 9 bases not matched to a gene; V was cut back by 7 bases and J by 6 bases. DNA for the CDR3: TGTGCCAGCGGGGCACAGGGGGACGGCGAGCAGTACTTC. The encoded protein is CASGAQGDGEQYF.

This chain uses TRBV30 with TRBJ1-1; 7 nucleotides agree with TRBD1. The CDR3 loop spans 13 amino acids. The germline gives CDR1 GTSNPN, CDR2 SVGIG (reference sequence). The V gene end was trimmed by 5 bases and the J gene end by 1 base; junction bases not matched to a gene: 4. The CDR3 reads CAWERQGNTEAFF. DNA of the CDR3: TGTGCCTGGGAAAGACAGGGGAACACTGAAGCTTTCTTT.

This rearrangement joins TRBV5-4 to TRBJ2-5; TRBD2 aligns across 10 bases. The junction had 4 bases not matched to a gene; V was cut back by 6 bases and J by 2 bases. CDR3 size: 14 residues. CDR1 is SGHNT, CDR2 YYREEE, per germline (reference sequence). The CDR3 region is CASTGGLAQETQYF. Here the CDR3 DNA reads TGTGCCAGCACCGGGGGACTAGCGCAAGAGACCCAGTACTTC.

The J gene is TRBJ2-7, the V gene TRBV7-3, with 9 bases identical to TRBD2. The CDR3 consists of 18 residues. Germline values: CDR1 SGHTA, CDR2 FQGTGA. The V and J ends lost 2 bases and 3 bases, in that order; junction bases with no gene match: 14. The CDR3 bases are TGTGCCAGCAGCTTAGGATTTGGCCGAGCGGGAGGTCTCTACGAGCAGTACTTC. This codes for CASSLGFGRAGGLYEQYF.

V and J are TRBV6-1 and TRBJ2-2; TRBD1 matches 7 bases. There are 14 residues in the CDR3. Germline CDR1 MNHNS, CDR2 SASEGT. With 6 bases clipped from V and 4 bases from J, the junction kept 5 bases outside the gene matches. This CDR3 is CASRSGTATGELFF. CDR3 nucleotides: TGTGCCAGCAGAAGTGGGACAGCCACCGGGGAGCTGTTTTTT.

The chain joins TRBV2 to TRBJ2-7; maybe TRBD1 (5 bases). V lost 6 bases to trimming and J lost 6 bases, with 15 bases between them. The germline CDR1 and CDR2 sequences are SNHLY and FYNNEI. This CDR3 spans 13 amino acids. The DNA of the CDR3 is TGTGCCAGCAGGCTCGACAGTTATCTCGAGCAGTACTTC. Its protein product is CASRLDSYLEQYF.